This record looks at one T cell receptor beta chain sequence and its context. What it recognizes is unknown. CD4+ T cells that had been cultured provided DNA sequenced with the Oncomine TCR Beta short-read assay. TCRdb reprocessed the PCR reads via MiXCR and lists one record per CDR3 protein. The sample shows some 13,000 distinct CDR3 sequences, less than 80% of them seen only once. The treatment here: roughly 11-day PBMC culture with coronavirus spike peptide pools or control peptides (ViraFEST assay). With peptide pools, ViraFEST first expanded antigen-specific T cells and afterwards sequenced their TCRs. The sample is drawn from a study of vaccination and CD4 T cells after COVID-19. Germline CDR1 and CDR2: DFQATT and SNEGSKA (reference sequence). This CDR3 has 16 residues. The V gene end was trimmed by 2 bases and the J gene end by 5 bases; junction bases not matched to a gene: 8.

The J gene is TRBJ2-5, the V gene TRBV20-1, with 13 nucleotides matching TRBD2. This clonotype originated in a human donor who had recovered from COVID-19. Sequencing input: CD4+ T cells from blood, cultured in vitro. DNA for the CDR3: TGCAGTGCTAGATCTGTGACTAGCGGGAGGATGGAGACCCAGTACTTC. It encodes CSARSVTSGRMETQYF.